These 32 T cell receptor beta chains share one sample of origin, sequenced in a study of T cell changes during pregnancy in multiple sclerosis. Produced via immunoSEQ multiplex PCR; TCRdb's table is partial and in-frame only. The sample includes tens of thousands of clones, roughly nine tenths of them seen just once. This specimen consisted of peripheral blood, obtained before pregnancy. The receptor source for this set is a female donor with multiple sclerosis, enrolled in a pregnancy study.

The chain combines TRBV6-1 with TRBJ2-1, with D unresolved. Germline CDR1 is MNHNS and CDR2 is SASEGT. V lost 8 bases and J 8 bases, leaving 10 bases between the germline ends. This CDR3 spans 11 amino acids. CDR3 sequence: CASDWYDEQFF. CDR3 nucleotides: TGTGCCAGCGACTGGTACGATGAGCAGTTCTTC.

The chain recombines TRBV4-2 with TRBJ1-2; D possibly corresponds to TRBD1 (5 bases). CDR3 length: 14 amino acids. Deletions cut 4 bases from V and 0 bases from J, with 9 bases between. Per germline, CDR1 LGHNA and CDR2 YNFKEQ. This CDR3 is CASSRQGPNYGYTF. CDR3 DNA: TGTGCCAGCAGCCGCCAGGGTCCTAACTATGGCTACACCTTC.

This chain joins TRBV2 and TRBJ1-5, with TRBD1 matching over 8 bases. V was pared by 5 bases and J by 0 bases, with 9 bases of the junction left unmatched. Looked up from germline, CDR1 is SNHLY and CDR2 is FYNNEI. The CDR3 extends over 17 amino acids. The CDR3 bases are TGTGCCAGCAGTCCCAGCTGGACAGGGACTAGCAATCAGCCCCAGCATTTT. Residues: CASSPSWTGTSNQPQHF. Full variable domain (outside the CDR3, taken from reference TRBV2 and TRBJ1-5): EPEVTQTPSHQVTQMGQEVILRCVPISNHLYFYWYRQILGQKVEFLVSFYNNEISEKSEIFDDQFSVERPDGSNFTLKIRSTKLEDSAMYFCASSPSWTGTSNQPQHFGDGTRLSIL.

This sequence joins TRBV19 and TRBJ2-7; TRBD1 matches 9 bases. This CDR3 comprises 16 residues. Germline V gene sequence: CDR1 LNHDA, CDR2 SQIVND (reference sequence). The V gene end was trimmed by 5 bases and the J gene end by 3 bases; junction bases not matched to a gene: 11. CDR3 nucleotides: TGTGCCAGTAGTGCACGAACAGGGGGCGTTTACTACGAGCAGTACTTC. Its translation: CASSARTGGVYYEQYF.

This chain joins TRBV7-9 and TRBJ2-5; tentative D call: TRBD1 (6 bases). The DNA end is more similar to TRBJ2-7, so the J call may be wrong. The CDR3 runs to 15 residues. Germline V lookup: CDR1 SEHNR, CDR2 FQNEAQ (reference sequence). The CDR3 is CASSPRDTSSYEQYF. CDR3 nucleotide sequence: TGTGCCAGCAGCCCCAGGGACACGAGCTCCTACGAGCAGTACTTC.

V gene TRBV30 combines with J gene TRBJ1-3; D unresolved. The V and J ends lost 0 bases and 0 bases respectively, with 6 bases between them. Germline loops: CDR1 GTSNPN, CDR2 SVGIG (reference sequence). CDR3 length equals 14 residues. CDR3 DNA: TGTGCCTGGAGTGTACTCATCTCTGGAAACACCATATATTTT. Residues: CAWSVLISGNTIYF.

The table lists this clone with a count of one. The rearrangement uses TRBV18 and TRBJ2-3; 7 bases line up with TRBD1. Trimming cost V 3 bases and J 1 base; bases outside gene matches: 13. CDR1 is KGHSH and CDR2 is LQKENI in the germline V gene. The CDR3 runs 18 residues. The CDR3 DNA reads TGTGCCAGCTCACCTCTCTCCTCGACAGGGAAAGGCACAGATACGCAGTATTTT. Translation: CASSPLSSTGKGTDTQYF.

This clone has a handful of counts. This chain joins TRBV6-1 and TRBJ1-2; 7 nucleotides match TRBD1. This CDR3 has 13 amino acids. The germline CDR1 and CDR2 sequences are MNHNS and SASEGT. J lost 5 bases, V lost 7 bases, and 7 bases had no gene match. CDR3 amino acids: CASTQGSGYGYTF. DNA of the CDR3: TGTGCCAGCACACAGGGGTCAGGATATGGCTACACCTTC.

This chain joins TRBV25-1 and TRBJ2-5; TRBD2 matches 10 bases. J gave up 0 bases and V 5 bases, and 12 bases lay outside the gene matches. The CDR3 runs to 18 residues. Germline V CDR1 and CDR2: MGHDK, SYGVNS. The CDR3 sequence: CASSSSGGLSRYQETQYF. CDR3 bases: TGTGCCAGCAGTTCTAGCGGGGGCCTCTCCCGGTACCAAGAGACCCAGTACTTC.

This chain links TRBV11-2 with TRBJ1-3; TRBD1 matches at 8 bases. J gave up 2 bases and V 5 bases, and 5 bases lay outside the gene matches. The CDR3 totals 15 residues. The germline V gene encodes CDR1 SGHAT and CDR2 FQNNGV. The CDR3 loop reads CASSLDRGTGNTIYF. Written as DNA, the CDR3 is TGTGCCAGCAGCCTCGACAGGGGAACTGGAAACACCATATATTTT. Full variable domain (rest looked up from reference TRBV11-2 and TRBJ1-3): EAGVAQSPRYKIIEKRQSVAFWCNPISGHATLYWYQQILGQGPKLLIQFQNNGVVDDSQLPKDRFSAERLKGVDSTLKIQPAKLEDSAVYLCASSLDRGTGNTIYFGEGSWLTVV.

This sequence joins TRBV19 and TRBJ2-1; TRBD2 is a possible D gene (5 bases). Germline-derived CDR1 and CDR2 are LNHDA and SQIVND (reference sequence). V dropped 4 bases and J dropped 2 bases, with 12 bases sitting between them. CDR3 length: 15 residues. Here the CDR3 reads CASSKLRGPYNEQFF. The CDR3 bases are TGTGCCAGTAGTAAGCTTCGGGGTCCCTACAATGAGCAGTTCTTC.

The chain carries TRBV7-2 and TRBJ2-2, with D perhaps matching TRBD2 (5 bases). In germline, CDR1 is SGHTA, CDR2 FQGNSA. Trimming removed 7 bases at V and 4 bases at J, with 13 bases between. This CDR3 region has 14 residues. CDR3 region: CASNSRGATGELFF. CDR3 nucleotide sequence: TGTGCCAGCAATAGCCGGGGAGCCACCGGGGAGCTGTTTTTT.

The CDR3 DNA reads as TGTGCCAGCAGAGGCTTGGGACAGCCAAATGAAAAACTGTTTTTT. As protein: CASRGLGQPNEKLFF. V is TRBV2 and J is TRBJ1-4, with 7 bases that match TRBD1. After removal of 6 bases from V and 5 bases from J, the junction contained 9 bases not matched to a gene. Germline V lookup: CDR1 SNHLY, CDR2 FYNNEI. This CDR3 has 15 residues.

This clone was detected once. V is TRBV5-5 and J is TRBJ2-1; TRBD1 matches 8 bases. V shed 1 base, J shed 8 bases, and the junction held 17 bases outside the gene matches. This CDR3 is 18 amino acids long. Germline lookup yields CDR1 SGHKS and CDR2 YYEKEE (reference sequence). The CDR3 reads CASSLRRGQDRVGDEQFF. The CDR3 nucleotides read TGTGCCAGCAGCTTGCGGAGAGGGCAGGACAGGGTAGGCGATGAGCAGTTCTTC.

V is TRBV4-2 and J is TRBJ2-1; 9 nucleotides match TRBD2. Germline V CDR1 and CDR2: LGHNA, YNFKEQ. Germline trimming cut 0 bases from V and 8 bases from J; bases unmatched to any gene: 8. This CDR3 region has 16 residues. The CDR3 loop is CASSQERGGGADEQFF. DNA for the CDR3: TGTGCCAGCAGCCAAGAGCGCGGCGGGGGGGCCGATGAGCAGTTCTTC.

The V gene is TRBV7-9, the J gene TRBJ2-7, with 8 bases identical to TRBD1. The CDR3 runs to 13 residues. V was clipped by 6 bases and J by 3 bases; unmatched bases: 4. CDR1 SEHNR and CDR2 FQNEAQ come from the germline V gene (reference sequence). The CDR3 is CASSPGGVYEQYF. The CDR3 coding sequence is TGTGCCAGCAGTCCAGGGGGCGTCTACGAGCAGTACTTC.

The V call is TRBV7-2, the J call TRBJ2-2, with 12 bases fitting TRBD2. V lost 8 bases and J lost 0; bases outside the gene matches: 10. The CDR3 contains 18 residues. Germline-derived CDR1 and CDR2 are SGHTA and FQGNSA. CDR3 loop: CASQTSGGAGANTGELFF. The CDR3 DNA reads as TGTGCCAGCCAGACTAGCGGGGGCGCGGGCGCGAACACCGGGGAGCTGTTTTTT.

V is TRBV30 and J is TRBJ2-7, with D possibly being TRBD1 (6 bases). Germline CDR1 and CDR2: GTSNPN and SVGIG (reference sequence). Trimming shortened V by 2 bases and J by 2 bases, and 16 bases separated the two germline ends. The CDR3 covers 15 residues. The CDR3 is CAWSPRTVNAYEQYF. The CDR3 region has the DNA TGTGCCTGGAGTCCAAGGACAGTCAACGCCTACGAGCAGTACTTC.

CDR3 protein: CASTSKWGPNYGYTF. As DNA, the CDR3 is TGTGCCAGCACCTCGAAGTGGGGGCCTAACTATGGCTACACCTTC. The chain joins TRBV21-1 to TRBJ1-2; TRBD1 is taken as the D call from the table, unchecked against the DNA. TRBV21-1 is flagged as a pseudogene. The CDR3 length is 15 residues.

The V call is TRBV7-8, the J call TRBJ2-3; a possible D gene is TRBD2 (6 bases). The CDR3 loop spans 15 amino acids. CDR1 and CDR2 from the germline V gene are SGHVS and FQNEAQ. V lost 5 bases to trimming and J lost 1 base, with 13 bases between them. DNA of the CDR3: TGTGCCAGCAGCCCGGGACTTCTCGGCACAGATACGCAGTATTTT. Its protein is CASSPGLLGTDTQYF.

The rearrangement links TRBV6-5 to TRBJ2-7; 8 bases map to TRBD2. The CDR3 covers 16 residues. Germline V CDR1 and CDR2: MNHEY, SVGAGI. With 0 bases clipped from V and 2 bases from J, the junction kept 6 bases outside the gene matches. The DNA for the CDR3 is TGTGCCAGCAGTTACTCGAAGTACGGGGGGGCCTACGAGCAGTACTTC. Translating it yields CASSYSKYGGAYEQYF.

In this sample, this clone turned up once. The genes are TRBV28 and TRBJ2-3; TRBD2 agrees at 9 bases. The CDR3 covers 15 residues. The germline gives CDR1 MDHEN, CDR2 SYDVKM. J gave up 1 base and V 4 bases, and 3 bases lay outside the gene matches. For the CDR3, the DNA is TGTGCCAGCAGTTCCTTAGCGGGGGGCACAGATACGCAGTATTTT. Translating it yields CASSSLAGGTDTQYF.

This clone is categorized as medium-sized. This sequence joins TRBV9 and TRBJ2-7, with TRBD1 matching 10 bases. V was pared by 3 bases and J by 5 bases, with 8 bases of the junction left unmatched. The CDR3 contains 15 residues. Germline V gene lookup returns CDR1 SGDLS and CDR2 YYNGEE. The CDR3 loop is CASSGRDRGTHEQYF. CDR3 bases: TGTGCCAGCAGCGGACGGGACAGGGGTACCCACGAGCAGTACTTC.

This chain connects TRBV19 to TRBJ2-1; possibly TRBD1 for D (6 bases). V lost 1 base and J 6 bases, leaving 16 bases between the germline ends. The CDR3 extends over 16 amino acids. Germline V gene lookup returns CDR1 LNHDA and CDR2 SQIVND (reference sequence). The CDR3 DNA sequence: TGTGCCAGTAGTATAGTGGGGGCGGTTGTAGGCAATGAGCAGTTCTTC. Translation gives CASSIVGAVVGNEQFF.

This clone was found once. This chain uses TRBV9 with TRBJ2-3; the D gene is possibly TRBD2 (7 bases). The germline gives CDR1 SGDLS, CDR2 YYNGEE. The CDR3 contains 17 residues. V gave up 3 bases and J gave up 5 bases, with 22 bases separating them. The CDR3: CASSAVGEGVAIDTQYF. The CDR3 DNA follows: TGTGCCAGCAGCGCAGTGGGGGAGGGGGTAGCGATAGATACGCAGTATTTT.

This chain uses TRBV6-1 with TRBJ2-7; D gene uncertain. With 1 base removed from V and 3 bases from J, the gap between germline ends came to 10 bases. Germline CDR1 and CDR2: MNHNS and SASEGT. The CDR3 covers 14 residues. In nucleotides, the CDR3 is TGTGCCAGCAGTGAAGAAGGCGGATTCTACGAGCAGTACTTC. Its translation is CASSEEGGFYEQYF.

The chain links TRBV4-2 to TRBJ1-1; 7 nucleotides agree with TRBD1. The V and J ends lost 0 bases and 4 bases, in that order; junction bases with no gene match: 8. Germline V gives CDR1 LGHNA, CDR2 YNFKEQ. The CDR3 extends over 16 amino acids. The CDR3 region has the DNA TGTGCCAGCAGCCAAGATCGGCCAGGGGGGATCACTGAAGCTTTCTTT. It specifies CASSQDRPGGITEAFF.

The chain is built from TRBV9 and TRBJ1-2, with a weak D call TRBD1 (5 bases). The germline CDR1 and CDR2 sequences are SGDLS and YYNGEE. There are 16 residues in the CDR3. Trimming took 4 bases from V and 8 from J, leaving 24 bases between them. The CDR3 region is CASSPRVDPGSSGYTF. The CDR3 coding sequence is TGTGCCAGCAGCCCGCGTGTAGACCCAGGGTCCTCAGGCTACACCTTC.

The chain couples TRBV19 to TRBJ2-7, with 9 bases that match TRBD1. Germline CDR1 is LNHDA and CDR2 is SQIVND (reference sequence). V dropped 8 bases and J dropped 0; count of bases not matched to a gene: 5. The CDR3 runs 14 residues. CDR3 DNA sequence: TGTGCCAGTCGGGAGACAGGGGGCTCCTACGAGCAGTACTTC. As protein: CASRETGGSYEQYF.

The rearrangement joins TRBV29-1 to TRBJ1-2; unclear D gene. Per the germline V gene, CDR1 is SQVTM and CDR2 is ANQGSEA. Trimming pared 4 bases from V and 2 bases from J, leaving 8 bases between. CDR3 length equals 12 residues. DNA of the CDR3: TGCAGCGTTGTCCCCGAGAACTATGGCTACACCTTC. Amino acids: CSVVPENYGYTF.

The chain uses TRBV5-4 and TRBJ2-7; 8 bases agree with TRBD2. This CDR3 is built from 15 residues. The J segment lost 0 bases and the V segment lost 1 base, leaving 3 bases of the junction unmatched. Germline V gene sequence: CDR1 SGHNT, CDR2 YYREEE (reference sequence). The CDR3: CASSLSGTSSYEQYF. The CDR3 DNA reads as TGTGCCAGCAGCTTGAGCGGGACTAGCTCCTACGAGCAGTACTTC.

This clone was seen once. CDR3 nucleotide sequence: TGTGCCAGCAGTGAGGGGGCTCCAGATACGCAGTATTTT. Its translation is CASSEGAPDTQYF. This chain links TRBV2 with TRBJ2-3, with a possible D match to TRBD1 (6 bases). CDR1 is SNHLY, CDR2 FYNNEI, per germline. The CDR3 is made up of 13 amino acids. The germline V and J ends were trimmed by 3 bases and 4 bases, with 8 bases remaining between them.